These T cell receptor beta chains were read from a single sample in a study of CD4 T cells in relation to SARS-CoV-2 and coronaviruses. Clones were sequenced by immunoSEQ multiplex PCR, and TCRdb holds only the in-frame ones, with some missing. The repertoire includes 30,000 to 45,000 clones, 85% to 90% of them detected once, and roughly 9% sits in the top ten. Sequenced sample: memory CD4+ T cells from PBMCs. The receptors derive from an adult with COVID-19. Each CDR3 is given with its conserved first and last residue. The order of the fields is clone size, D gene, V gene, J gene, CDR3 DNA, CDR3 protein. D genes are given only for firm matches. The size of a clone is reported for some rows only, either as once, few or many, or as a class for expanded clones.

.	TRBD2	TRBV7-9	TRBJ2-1	TGTGCCAGCAGCTTTCTAGCGGGGTACTTCAATGAGCAGTTCTTC	CASSFLAGYFNEQFF
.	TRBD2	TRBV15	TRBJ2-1	TGTGCCACCAGCAGAGCCCTCCTAGCGGGGGGTGCCTACAATGAGCAGTTCTTC	CATSRALLAGGAYNEQFF
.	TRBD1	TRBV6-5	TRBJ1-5	TGTGCCAGCAGGGGACAGGGGAGTCAGCCCCAGCATTTT	CASRGQGSQPQHF
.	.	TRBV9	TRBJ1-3	TGTGCCAGCAGCGTAGGTACCGAGGGCTGGTTTGGAAACACCATATATTTT	CASSVGTEGWFGNTIYF
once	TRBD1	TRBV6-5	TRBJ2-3	TGTGCCAGCAACGGGGACAGGATGGGGTCAGATACGCAGTATTTT	CASNGDRMGSDTQYF
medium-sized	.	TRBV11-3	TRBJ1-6	TGTGCCAGCAGCTTACAGGGGTCACCCCTCCACTTT	CASSLQGSPLHF
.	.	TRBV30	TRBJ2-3	TGTGCTTTAAAGACAGATACCACAGATACGCAGTATTTT	CALKTDTTDTQYF
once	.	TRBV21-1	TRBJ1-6	TGTGCCAGACCGAGGACAGGGGTACGTTCACCCCTCCACTTT	CARPRTGVRSPLHF
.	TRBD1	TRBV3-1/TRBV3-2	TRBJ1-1	TGTGCCAGGGGGGACAGGGGGTACACTGAAGCTTTCTTT	CARGDRGYTEAFF
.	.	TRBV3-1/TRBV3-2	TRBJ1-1	TGTGCCAGCAGCCAATCAAACACTGAAGCTTTCTTT	CASSQSNTEAFF
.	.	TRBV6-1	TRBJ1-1	TGTGCCAGCAGTGAATCCGGAAACACTGAAGCTTTCTTT	CASSESGNTEAFF
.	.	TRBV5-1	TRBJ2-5	TGCGCCAGCAGCTTATCCCGGGACAGCGGGGAGACCCAGTACTTC	CASSLSRDSGETQYF
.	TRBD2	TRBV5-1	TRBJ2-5	TGCGCCAGCAGCTTTACCGGGACTAGCGGCCCATCGGGGGGGACCCAGTACTTC	CASSFTGTSGPSGGTQYF
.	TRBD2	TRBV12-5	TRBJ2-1	TGTGCTAGTGGTTTGGCCTCCACTAGCGGGGGGGCCTTTGAGCAGTTCTTC	CASGLASTSGGAFEQFF
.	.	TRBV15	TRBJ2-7	TGTGCCACCAGCAGACCCAGGGGATTAGGCTACGAGCAGTACTTC	CATSRPRGLGYEQYF
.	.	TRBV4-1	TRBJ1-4	TGCGCCAGCAGCCGAGTCGAATCGAGAAATGAAAAACTGTTTTTT	CASSRVESRNEKLFF